This TCR beta chain was recovered during a study of shared clonotypes between healthy human individuals. Study summary: The cohort had two women and three men, ages 18 to 49.

This clone was seen a handful of times. Its antigen is still unknown. Findings and limits, study-wide: The sharing of roughly 5% of naive CD4 clonotypes was seen across several donors. Clonotypes which were not shared had lower generation probabilities than clonotypes that all four donors shared. Few donors restricted represented genetic and exposure-history diversity.

From germline, CDR1 is SQVTM and CDR2 ANQGSEA. J lost 3 bases, V lost 6 bases, and 9 bases had no gene match. This CDR3 is built from 14 residues. Measured with immunoSEQ multiplex PCR; TCRdb has only the in-frame clones, and not every one. The sample carries roughly 2,500,000 clones, roughly 93% recorded once. The chain couples TRBV29-1 to TRBJ1-1, with 8 bases that match TRBD1. The sequence was collected from a man aged 18 to 29 in good health. Some clones in this sample may be carry-over from other donors' samples. The specimen was naive CD4+ T cells from PBMCs. Subset denoted: CD45RA+ positively selected. DNA for the CDR3: TGCAGCGTGACCGGACAGGGAAAGGACACTGAAGCTTTCTTT. Translation gives CSVTGQGKDTEAFF.